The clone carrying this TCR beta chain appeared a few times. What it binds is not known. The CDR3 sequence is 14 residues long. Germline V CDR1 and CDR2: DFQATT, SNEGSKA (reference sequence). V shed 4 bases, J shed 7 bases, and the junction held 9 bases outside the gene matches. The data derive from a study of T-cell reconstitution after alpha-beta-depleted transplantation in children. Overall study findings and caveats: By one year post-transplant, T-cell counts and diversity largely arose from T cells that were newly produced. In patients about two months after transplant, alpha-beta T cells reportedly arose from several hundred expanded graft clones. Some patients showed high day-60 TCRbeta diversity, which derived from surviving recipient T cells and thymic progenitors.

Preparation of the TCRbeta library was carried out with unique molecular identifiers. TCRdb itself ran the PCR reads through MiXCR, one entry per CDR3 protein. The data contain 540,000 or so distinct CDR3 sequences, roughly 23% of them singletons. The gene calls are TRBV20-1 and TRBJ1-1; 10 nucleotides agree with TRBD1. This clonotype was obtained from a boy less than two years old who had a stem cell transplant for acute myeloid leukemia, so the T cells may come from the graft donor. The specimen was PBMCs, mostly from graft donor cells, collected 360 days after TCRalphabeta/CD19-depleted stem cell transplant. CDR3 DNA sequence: TGCAGTGCTACACACCGGGACAGGGGCGATGAAGCTTTCTTT. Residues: CSATHRDRGDEAFF.